Described below is a single T cell receptor beta chain sequence and its context. What it recognizes is unknown. This entry belongs to a study of CD8+ T cells in alopecia areata. Study-level points and caveats: Possibly because of HLA-related factors, TCR sharing was less clear across patients than in mice. Normal scalp had lower clonality than lesional scalp, with alopecia totalis/universalis lesions showing this most strongly.

Researchers gathered lesional scalp punch biopsies and peripheral blood from patients with alopecia areata. The CDR3 sequence is 13 residues long. The J segment lost 6 bases and the V segment lost 9 bases, leaving 7 bases of the junction unmatched. Per germline, CDR1 LNHDA and CDR2 SQIVND (reference sequence). cDNA prepared by RNA extraction and subsequent reverse transcription served as the template for sequencing. TCRdb keeps only in-frame clones here, not all; method: immunoSEQ multiplex PCR. The sample consists of some 170,000 clones, less than 80% of them appearing once. Sequenced material: CD8+ T cells sorted from blood, taken at week 0. This chain connects TRBV19 to TRBJ2-1, with 8 bases matching TRBD1. The sequence was collected from a human donor with alopecia areata. The CDR3 bases are TGTGCCAGCCAATTGGGGACAGGCAATGAGCAGTTCTTC. It codes for CASQLGTGNEQFF. Drawing the rest from reference TRBV19 and TRBJ2-1, the complete variable domain is DGGITQSPKYLFRKEGQNVTLSCEQNLNHDAMYWYRQDPGQGLRLIYYSQIVNDFQKGDIAEGYSVSREKKESFPLTVTSAQKNPTAFYLCASQLGTGNEQFFGPGTRLTVL.